This is a list of T cell receptor beta chains from one sample in a study of blood T cell repertoires in COVID-19. The data were produced by immunoSEQ multiplex PCR, yet TCRdb's version contains in-frame clones alone and is incomplete. The table includes about 300,000 clones, 70% to 90% detected once. The material sequenced was peripheral blood. The receptor source for this set is a woman aged 25 to 39 who had recovered from COVID-19. Both conserved end residues are trimmed from each CDR3.

J	V	CDR3
TRBJ2-5	TRBV5-1	ASSLDRARETQY
TRBJ2-7	TRBV5-4	ASSTAGTGPYEQY
TRBJ2-7	TRBV19	ASHTDRAHEQY
TRBJ1-2	TRBV4-2	ASSQELPGRGYT
TRBJ2-5	TRBV4-3	ASSPLAGEQETQY
TRBJ2-2	TRBV3-1/TRBV3-2	ASRPRDRQWSGELF
TRBJ1-2	TRBV18	ASSPQDRGPSGYT
TRBJ1-4	TRBV18	ASSPPGDNEKLF
TRBJ1-1	TRBV5-1	ASSSEQGTEAF
TRBJ1-1	TRBV19	ASRIRTGEDSEAF
TRBJ2-7	TRBV12-3/TRBV12-4	ASSWGHNYEQY
TRBJ2-2	TRBV20-1	SASLGQGAYGELF